This TCR beta chain was sequenced during a study of OX40 agonist ivuxolimab in advanced cancers. On the study more broadly: In three patients, partial responses were observed, one with hepatocellular carcinoma and two with cutaneous melanoma.

Anyone with autoimmune disease history or systemic immunosuppression was excluded. Study-level results: The mean number of expanded clones was higher in CD8+ T cells than in CD4+.

The CDR3 totals 15 residues. The germline V gene encodes CDR1 MDHEN and CDR2 SYDVKM. The junction had 4 bases not matched to a gene; V was cut back by 5 bases and J by 4 bases. In the case of this clone: No antigen is known for it.

This table comes from immunoSEQ multiplex PCR, and its TCRdb copy is limited to in-frame clones, with some not included. Of approximately 55,000 clones listed, around 90% were seen once; the top ten hold around 16%. This clonotype originated in an adult with an advanced solid tumor such as melanoma, head and neck, liver or kidney cancer. The chain joins TRBV28 to TRBJ2-5; 13 bases match TRBD2. The source was CD4+ or CD8+ T cells sorted from blood, collected in a trial of the OX40 agonist ivuxolimab. The CDR3, as DNA: TGTGCCAGCAGTCCGGGACTAGCGGGATCAGAGACCCAGTACTTC. It translates to CASSPGLAGSETQYF.